This passage covers 2 T cell receptor beta chains from one sample sequenced in a study of metastatic and nonmetastatic thyroid tumors. Treatment of any kind had been given to no patient before thyroid surgery. TCRdb re-analyzed the PCR reads using MiXCR. The data show thousands of clones, about a quarter seen once. The sequencing sample was made of adjacent normal tissue. These receptor sequences come from a female donor with papillary thyroid cancer or a benign thyroid nodule (not recorded which). Some clones in this sample may be carry-over from other donors' samples.

The V gene is TRBV6-2 or TRBV6-3, the J gene TRBJ2-1; 10 bases are a match to TRBD2. Germline-derived CDR1 and CDR2 are MNHEY and SVGEGT. V lost 2 bases to trimming and J lost 7 bases; unmatched junction nucleotides: 5. This CDR3 has 15 amino acids. In DNA form, the CDR3 reads TGTGCCAGCAGTTACCCTAGCGGGAGATTGAATGAGCAGTTCTTC. Translated: CASSYPSGRLNEQFF.

This clone occurred many times. The CDR3 loop is CSVVVASGRPSTDTQYF. The CDR3 bases are TGCAGCGTTGTTGTGGCTAGCGGGAGGCCGAGCACAGATACGCAGTATTTT. The chain is built from TRBV29-1 and TRBJ2-3, with 11 positions matching TRBD2. The CDR3 has 17 residues. With V trimmed by 4 bases and J by 0 bases, 9 bases remained unmatched. CDR1 SQVTM and CDR2 ANQGSEA come from the germline V gene.